Following are 31 T cell receptor beta chains from one sample sequenced in a study of blood T cells in healthy people across ages. The second PCR ran about 6 to 11 cycles with a sample-barcoded 5' primer and J-beta primers. TCRdb reprocessed the 5' RACE reads via MiXCR and lists one record per CDR3 protein. Among roughly 1.5 million distinct CDR3 sequences listed, 35% to 45% were seen once. The sample comprised blood. The receptors were gathered from a young woman in good health.

The V call is TRBV21-1, the J call TRBJ1-4. TRBV21-1 is reported as a pseudogene. The CDR3 contains 19 residues. CDR3 sequence reads: CASSNRTVRIPSTNEKLFF. The CDR3 coding sequence is TGTGCCAGCAGCAATCGAACAGTTAGAATTCCTTCAACTAATGAAAAACTGTTTTTT.

This clonotype has just a few counts. This chain joins TRBV20-1 and TRBJ2-7; D not certain. Germline lookup yields CDR1 DFQATT and CDR2 SNEGSKA (reference sequence). The CDR3 extends over 17 amino acids. Trimming removed 3 bases from V and 5 bases from J, with 26 bases in between. CDR3 nucleotide sequence: TGCAGTGCTAGGGGCTCCCTAGGGTTCGGTAATCGCGACGAGCAGTACTTC. Translation gives CSARGSLGFGNRDEQYF.

The CDR3 sequence is CASTSGQDYRFLHF. The CDR3 DNA reads as TGTGCCAGCACGTCAGGACAGGACTACAGGTTCCTCCACTTT. V usage is TRBV27 and J usage is TRBJ1-6; TRBD1 agrees at 7 bases. Germline V gives CDR1 MNHEY, CDR2 SMNVEV (reference sequence). The CDR3 is 14 residues long. After removal of 7 bases from V and 15 bases from J, the junction contained 15 bases not matched to a gene.

The V gene is TRBV11-2, the J gene TRBJ2-1, with TRBD2 identical over 7 bases. CDR3 length: 14 amino acids. Germline V CDR1 and CDR2: SGHAT, FQNNGV. The V gene end was trimmed by 10 bases and the J gene end by 1 base; junction bases not matched to a gene: 7. CDR3 in DNA: TGTGCCACCAGAATGCGGGGGTCCTACAATGAGCAGTTCTTC. Its protein is CATRMRGSYNEQFF.

This clonotype was picked up many times. The chain uses TRBV29-1 and TRBJ2-7; tentatively, D is TRBD1 or TRBD2 (7 bases each). Trimming cost V 7 bases and J 4 bases, with 17 bases left between them. The CDR3 extends over 13 amino acids. The germline V gene has CDR1 SQVTM and CDR2 ANQGSEA. CDR3 sequence (DNA): TGCAGCGCTGAGACAGGGAGGGATTACGAGCAGTACTTC. Protein: CSAETGRDYEQYF.

The chain uses TRBV12-3 or TRBV12-4 and TRBJ1-1; 7 bases are a match to TRBD1. V gave up 7 bases and J gave up 1 base; unmatched junction bases: 12. CDR3 length: 16 amino acids. DNA for the CDR3: TGTGCCAGCACCTCGTTCGACAGGGACCGGAACACTGAAGCTTTCTTT. As protein: CASTSFDRDRNTEAFF.

Of note for this clonotype: This may be a read error: a much more frequent sequence differs by one nucleotide. The chain is built from TRBV4-3 and TRBJ2-1; D unclear. The DNA matches TRBJ2-7 better at its end, which makes the J call doubtful. The CDR3 has 15 residues. Germline V gene data show CDR1 as LGHNA and CDR2 as YSLEER. CDR3 sequence: CASSQWTVSYNEQYF. The CDR3 bases are TGCGCCAGCAGTCAATGGACGGTCTCCTACAATGAGCAGTACTTC.

This chain uses TRBV27 with TRBJ2-3; 10 bases agree with TRBD2. Germline V lookup: CDR1 MNHEY, CDR2 SMNVEV (reference sequence). The CDR3 is 16 residues long. The junction had 8 bases not matched to a gene; V was cut back by 6 bases and J by 2 bases. The CDR3 sequence: CASSSSGGRFTDTQYF. Here the CDR3 DNA reads TGTGCCAGCAGCTCTAGCGGGGGTCGATTCACAGATACGCAGTATTTT.

The CDR3 coding sequence is TGCGCCAGCAGCCAAGTAATTGAGGACACATATGGCTACACCTTC. This gives the protein CASSQVIEDTYGYTF. The J gene is TRBJ1-2, the V gene TRBV4-3, with D maybe TRBD1 (5 bases). The CDR3 has 15 residues. Germline V gene lookup returns CDR1 LGHNA and CDR2 YSLEER. Trimming took off 1 base at V and 5 bases at J, with 14 bases between the two ends.

This clonotype was counted a few times. The genes are TRBV6-6 and TRBJ2-3, with a weak D call TRBD1 (5 bases). Trimming took off 5 bases at V and 0 bases at J, with 9 bases between the two ends. The germline V gene encodes CDR1 MNHNY and CDR2 SVGAGI (reference sequence). This CDR3 has 14 amino acids. The CDR3 nucleotides are TGTGCCAGCAGTGCCACAGGCAGCACAGATACGCAGTATTTT. Amino acid sequence: CASSATGSTDTQYF.

Of note for this clonotype: This may arise from a read error, as a much more abundant clone is one base away. The genes are TRBV10-2 and TRBJ2-7; tentatively, D is TRBD1 (6 bases). V shed 2 bases and J shed 4 bases, with 15 bases lying between them. Germline V lookup: CDR1 WSHSY, CDR2 SAAADI. The CDR3 has 15 residues. Written as DNA, the CDR3 is TGCGCCAGCAGTGAGGCGAATAGGGGGTCTTACGAGCAGTACTTC. This translates into CASSEANRGSYEQYF.

The J gene is TRBJ2-7, the V gene TRBV11-2; the D gene could be TRBD1 or TRBD2 (5 bases each). V was cut by 4 bases and J by 2 bases, with 15 bases left in between. The CDR3 is 15 amino acids. Per the germline V gene, CDR1 is SGHAT and CDR2 is FQNNGV. This chain's CDR3 is CASSSSRDGPYEQYF. The CDR3 nucleotides are TGTGCCAGCAGCTCTTCCCGGGACGGACCCTACGAGCAGTACTTC.

This chain uses TRBV12-3 or TRBV12-4 with TRBJ2-7; 9 bases agree with TRBD2. J gave up 5 bases and V 4 bases, and 12 bases lay outside the gene matches. CDR3 length equals 16 residues. The CDR3 sequence: CASSSLGLAGSHEQYF. The CDR3 nucleotides read TGTGCCAGCAGTTCCCTCGGGCTAGCGGGGTCTCACGAGCAGTACTTC.

This clonotype was observed a few times. The chain recombines TRBV4-1 with TRBJ2-1, with 9 positions matching TRBD2. The trim removed 1 base at V and 7 bases at J, leaving 11 bases unmatched. This CDR3 has 17 amino acids. Looked up from germline, CDR1 is MGHRA and CDR2 is YSYEKL. The CDR3 nucleotides are TGCGCCAGCAGCCAAGTTGGCCGGGCCAGCGGGGGGAATGAGCAGTTCTTC. Translating gives CASSQVGRASGGNEQFF.

This sequence joins TRBV27 and TRBJ2-2; D may be TRBD1 (6 bases). Trimming pared 0 bases from V and 4 bases from J, leaving 15 bases between. The CDR3 totals 17 residues. In germline, CDR1 is MNHEY, CDR2 SMNVEV (reference sequence). This CDR3 is CASSLSPLRGSTGELFF. CDR3 in DNA: TGTGCCAGCAGTTTATCCCCCCTCAGGGGTAGCACCGGGGAGCTGTTTTTT.

The chain couples TRBV7-9 to TRBJ2-7; D ambiguous. The V gene lost 3 bases and the J gene lost 1 base, with 7 bases spanning the gap. Germline lookup yields CDR1 SEHNR and CDR2 FQNEAQ (reference sequence). CDR3 length equals 13 residues. The CDR3, as DNA: TGTGCCAGCAGCTTGCCCACGTCCTACGAGCAGTACTTC. Translation gives CASSLPTSYEQYF. Drawing the rest from reference TRBV7-9 and TRBJ2-7, the complete variable domain is DTGVSQNPRHKITKRGQNVTFRCDPISEHNRLYWYRQTLGQGPEFLTYFQNEAQLEKSRLLSDRFSAERPKGSFSTLEIQRTEQGDSAMYLCASSLPTSYEQYFGPGTRLTVT.

This chain connects TRBV20-1 to TRBJ1-6; 8 bases are shared with TRBD1. This CDR3 is built from 16 residues. Germline V CDR1 and CDR2: DFQATT, SNEGSKA (reference sequence). The CDR3 DNA reads as TGCACCTTCGGACAGGGTGATCCGTTCTATAATTCACCCCTCCACTTT. It is translated as CTFGQGDPFYNSPLHF.

The chain uses TRBV20-1 and TRBJ2-5, with 9 bases lining up with TRBD2. CDR3 length equals 16 residues. The V gene end was trimmed by 3 bases and the J gene end by 0 bases; junction bases not matched to a gene: 8. CDR1 and CDR2 (germline): DFQATT, SNEGSKA (reference sequence). Here the CDR3 DNA reads TGCAGTGCTAGTCGGTCGGCTAGCGGGGACCAAGAGACCCAGTACTTC. It translates to CSASRSASGDQETQYF.

The genes are TRBV6-2 or TRBV6-3 and TRBJ2-2, with 10 bases aligning to TRBD2. Germline trimming cut 0 bases from V and 2 bases from J; bases unmatched to any gene: 18. Germline V lookup: CDR1 MNHEY, CDR2 SVGEGT. The CDR3 contains 22 residues. Written as DNA, the CDR3 is TGTGCCAGCAGTTACTCCCGGAACCATCCAAGCGGGGGGGCCATAAACACCGGGGAGCTGTTTTTT. Residues: CASSYSRNHPSGGAINTGELFF.

Points on this clonotype: One junction end disagrees with the germline gene, perhaps due to a read error. The chain couples TRBV12-3 or TRBV12-4 to TRBJ1-6; 10 bases align to TRBD1. The CDR3 consists of 15 residues. For the CDR3, the DNA is TGTGCCAGCTCCGTTTGGACAGGGGGAAATTCACCCCCCCACTTT. Protein product: CASSVWTGGNSPPHF.

The chain couples TRBV6-5 to TRBJ2-1; perhaps TRBD2 as D (5 bases). The CDR3 has 15 residues. Germline CDR1 and CDR2: MNHEY and SVGAGI. Trimming pared 2 bases from V and 4 bases from J, leaving 12 bases between. CDR3 amino acids: CASSYGGLEYNEQFF. The CDR3 DNA reads TGTGCCAGCAGTTACGGAGGTCTTGAATACAATGAGCAGTTCTTC.

The chain carries TRBV27 and TRBJ2-5, with no clear D. The J call may be in error: the DNA end matches TRBJ2-1 better. There are 14 residues in the CDR3. Germline CDR1 and CDR2: MNHEY and SMNVEV (reference sequence). The chain's CDR3 is CASSLSQTQETQFF. In DNA form, the CDR3 reads TGTGCCAGCAGTCTCTCCCAGACCCAAGAGACCCAGTTCTTC.

The J gene is TRBJ2-7, the V gene TRBV29-1; 9 bases are a match to TRBD1. CDR3 length: 14 residues. Germline assignment: CDR1 SQVTM and CDR2 ANQGSEA. The J segment lost 0 bases and the V segment lost 6 bases, leaving 6 bases of the junction unmatched. CDR3 in DNA: TGCAGCGTATACCCGGGACAGGGCTCCTACGAGCAGTACTTC. It translates to CSVYPGQGSYEQYF.

The rearrangement uses TRBV12-3 or TRBV12-4 and TRBJ2-2; D gene uncertain. This CDR3 has 12 residues. Trimming removed 4 bases at V and 5 bases at J, with 5 bases between. CDR3 nucleotides: TGTGCCAGCAGTTCACCGACCGGGGAGCTGTTTTTT. As protein: CASSSPTGELFF.

The gene calls are TRBV4-3 and TRBJ2-7, with 10 bases that match TRBD2. The CDR3 has 15 residues. The ends lost 1 base at V and 4 bases at J; junction bases unmatched: 4. The germline gives CDR1 LGHNA, CDR2 YSLEER. This chain's CDR3 is CASSQVQLAGYEQYF. DNA for the CDR3: TGCGCCAGCAGCCAAGTTCAACTAGCGGGATACGAGCAGTACTTC.

The table lists this clonotype with many counts. The chain joins TRBV27 to TRBJ2-7; perhaps D is TRBD1 or TRBD2 (5 bases each). Germline CDR1 and CDR2: MNHEY and SMNVEV (reference sequence). Deletions cut 5 bases from V and 3 bases from J, with 11 bases between. This CDR3 has 13 residues. CDR3 residues: CASSVGRNYEQYF. CDR3 DNA: TGTGCCAGCAGTGTGGGACGGAACTACGAGCAGTACTTC.

The chain recombines TRBV2 with TRBJ2-5; the match to TRBD2 covers 9 bases. V trimming: 6 bases; J trimming: 11 bases; junction bases outside the gene matches: 13. CDR3 length: 14 amino acids. In germline, CDR1 is SNHLY, CDR2 FYNNEI. The DNA for the CDR3 is TGTGCCAGCAGCCTGCGGGGGGGAAGCAATGAGCAGTACTTC. It is translated as CASSLRGGSNEQYF.

The genes are TRBV7-8 and TRBJ2-5; D is possibly TRBD1 or TRBD2 (7 bases each). Germline V gene data show CDR1 as SGHVS and CDR2 as FQNEAQ. The CDR3 length is 13 residues. The V gene lost 7 bases and the J gene lost 11 bases, with 20 bases spanning the gap. Written as DNA, the CDR3 is TGTGCCAGCATCCCGCCAGGGGGGGGTGAGCAGTACTTC. This codes for CASIPPGGGEQYF.

Points on this clonotype: At one end the junction does not follow the germline gene, possibly because of a read error. The V call is TRBV27, the J call TRBJ2-1; 11 bases are shared with TRBD2. Germline V CDR1 and CDR2: MNHEY, SMNVEV (reference sequence). CDR3 length: 15 amino acids. As DNA, the CDR3 is TGTGCCAGCACTTTAGCGGGAGGGCTATACGATGAGCAGTTCTTC. Translation: CASTLAGGLYDEQFF.

This chain uses TRBV12-3 or TRBV12-4 with TRBJ1-1; 7 bases are a match to TRBD1. V dropped 6 bases and J dropped 6; count of bases not matched to a gene: 16. The CDR3 totals 16 residues. CDR3 DNA: TGTGCCAGCAGACCCGACACAGGACAGGCCGCGCCTGAAGCTTTCTTT. It is translated as CASRPDTGQAAPEAFF.

This clonotype was observed a few times. V gene TRBV6-5 combines with J gene TRBJ1-5; 7 bases are a match to TRBD1. J was trimmed by 7 bases and V by 9 bases; bases with no gene match: 9. The CDR3 spans 13 residues. CDR1 is MNHEY and CDR2 is SVGAGI in the germline V gene. The CDR3 spells CASTTGLIQPQHF. The CDR3 region has the DNA TGTGCCAGTACGACAGGGCTAATACAGCCCCAGCATTTT.